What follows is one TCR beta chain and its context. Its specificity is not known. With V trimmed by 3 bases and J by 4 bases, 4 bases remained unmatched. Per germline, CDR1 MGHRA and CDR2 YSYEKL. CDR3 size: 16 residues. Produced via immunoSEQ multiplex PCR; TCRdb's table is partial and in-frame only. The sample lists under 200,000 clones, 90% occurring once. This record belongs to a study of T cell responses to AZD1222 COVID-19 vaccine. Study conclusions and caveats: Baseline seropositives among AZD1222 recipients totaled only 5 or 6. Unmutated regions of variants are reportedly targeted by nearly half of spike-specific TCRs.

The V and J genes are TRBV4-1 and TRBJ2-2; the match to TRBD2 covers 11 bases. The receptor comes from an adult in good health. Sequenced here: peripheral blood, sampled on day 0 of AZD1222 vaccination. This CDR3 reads CASSHRLAGLTGELFF. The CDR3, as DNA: TGCGCCAGCAGCCACAGACTAGCGGGGCTCACCGGGGAGCTGTTTTTT.